This T cell receptor beta chain derives from a study of T cell responses to AZD1222 COVID-19 vaccine. The overall study: Researchers grouped second doses given at about 4 or about 12 weeks into one pool.

TCRdb keeps only in-frame clones here, not all; method: immunoSEQ multiplex PCR. The sample carries more than 150,000 clones, approximately 90% recorded once. Concerning this clone: What it binds is not known.

General observations from the study: Clonal diversity was possibly underestimated, and the donors were mostly white British, with more females. Unmutated variant regions are reportedly targeted by nearly half of spike-specific TCRs. Distributed over spike, vaccine-associated CD4 TCRs predominated at 160-218 and 743-854.

This clonotype was obtained from an adult in good health. The sample here was peripheral blood, taken on day 0 of AZD1222 vaccination.

CDR3 residues: CASSPLVAGATDTQYF. The CDR3 nucleotides are TGTGCCAGCAGCCCGCTCGTAGCGGGGGCCACAGATACGCAGTATTTT. This chain uses TRBV7-3 with TRBJ2-3; 9 bases match TRBD2. V shed 5 bases, J shed 2 bases, and the junction held 8 bases outside the gene matches. The CDR3 spans 16 residues. In germline, CDR1 is SGHTA, CDR2 FQGTGA.